One sample yielded the 20 T cell receptor beta chains listed below, sequenced in a study of shared clonotypes between healthy human individuals. Sequenced by immunoSEQ multiplex PCR; TCRdb stores in-frame clones only, minus some. The data show approximately 2,000,000 clones, about 90% seen once. The material sequenced was naive CD4+ T cells from PBMCs. Subset here: CD45RA+ positively selected. These receptors came from a man between 18 and 29 years old in good health. Some clones in this sample may be carry-over from other donors' samples.

With respect to this clone: Different DNA sequences within this sample yield the same CDR3. V and J are TRBV29-1 and TRBJ1-3, with no clear D. Deletions cut 3 bases from V and 5 bases from J, with 5 bases between. CDR1 is SQVTM, CDR2 ANQGSEA, per germline. The CDR3 totals 11 residues. CDR3 DNA sequence: TGCAGCGTTGAGGGTCGAAACACCATATATTTT. This encodes CSVEGRNTIYF.

As for this clone: Other nucleotide sequences in the sample specify the same CDR3. The chain has TRBV19 and TRBJ2-7; 10 bases agree with TRBD1. The CDR3 runs to 14 residues. Germline loops: CDR1 LNHDA, CDR2 SQIVND (reference sequence). J was trimmed by 5 bases and V by 5 bases; bases with no gene match: 6. The DNA for the CDR3 is TGTGCCAGTAGTCCAGACAGGGGGCTAGACGAGCAGTACTTC. It translates to CASSPDRGLDEQYF.

The gene calls are TRBV5-1 and TRBJ2-7; TRBD1 is a possible D gene (5 bases). V was cut by 0 bases and J by 3 bases, with 10 bases left in between. Germline loops: CDR1 SGHRS, CDR2 YFSETQ. CDR3 length equals 14 residues. The CDR3 nucleotides read TGCGCCAGCAGCTTGGAGACAGCTTTCTACGAGCAGTACTTC. It codes for CASSLETAFYEQYF.

The J gene is TRBJ1-2, the V gene TRBV5-4, with 7 bases aligning to TRBD1. The V and J ends lost 1 base and 1 base, in that order; junction bases with no gene match: 7. The CDR3 is 16 residues long. Germline CDR1 and CDR2: SGHNT and YYREEE (reference sequence). CDR3 sequence: CASSLPKTGNNYGYTF. CDR3 coding DNA: TGTGCCAGCAGCTTGCCGAAGACAGGGAATAACTATGGCTACACCTTC.

V usage is TRBV5-1 and J usage is TRBJ2-3; tentatively, D is TRBD2 (6 bases). V lost 6 bases and J 1 base, leaving 15 bases between the germline ends. The CDR3 sequence is 15 residues long. Germline V gene sequence: CDR1 SGHRS, CDR2 YFSETQ. The CDR3 coding sequence is TGCGCCAGCATCCTCCGGGACTTTCGCACAGATACGCAGTATTTT. It codes for CASILRDFRTDTQYF.

This clone was observed a few times. For the CDR3, the DNA is TGTGCCACCAGCGGACAAGAGACCCAGTACTTC. It is translated as CATSGQETQYF. The J gene is TRBJ2-5, the V gene TRBV15; D gene uncertain. In germline, CDR1 is LNHNV, CDR2 YYDKDF (reference sequence). The CDR3 runs to 11 residues. The V gene lost 5 bases and the J gene lost 2 bases, with 3 bases spanning the gap.

The V gene is TRBV19, the J gene TRBJ1-5, with D unclear. V dropped 7 bases and J dropped 4 bases, with 11 bases sitting between them. The CDR3 length is 13 residues. From germline, CDR1 is LNHDA and CDR2 SQIVND (reference sequence). CDR3 sequence: CASTPSGNQPQHF. The CDR3 bases are TGTGCCAGTACCCCGTCGGGGAATCAGCCCCAGCATTTT.

The chain has TRBV11-3 and TRBJ2-1; possible D gene TRBD2, 5 bases. This CDR3 contains 16 residues. Germline assignment: CDR1 SGHNT and CDR2 YENEEA. V was clipped by 1 base and J by 6 bases, with 16 bases between them. CDR3 coding DNA: TGTGCCAGCAGCTTAGGTGGCTACCGGGGAAGCAATGAGCAGTTCTTC. Its translation is CASSLGGYRGSNEQFF.

The chain has TRBV4-1 and TRBJ2-1; the D gene could be TRBD1 or TRBD2 (6 bases each). Germline assignment: CDR1 MGHRA and CDR2 YSYEKL. This CDR3 spans 15 amino acids. Trimming stripped 0 bases from V and 7 bases from J, with 13 bases between. CDR3 DNA sequence: TGCGCCAGCAGCCAAGAGATGAGGGGGGCGAATGAGCAGTTCTTC. This gives the protein CASSQEMRGANEQFF.

The chain couples TRBV6-1 to TRBJ2-1; D is unclear. The CDR3 covers 15 residues. CDR1 and CDR2 from the germline V gene are MNHNS and SASEGT. The germline V and J ends were trimmed by 4 bases and 4 bases, with 14 bases remaining between them. The CDR3 is CASSGRGVRYNEQFF. CDR3 sequence (DNA): TGTGCCAGCAGTGGAAGAGGTGTCCGGTACAATGAGCAGTTCTTC.

The chain combines TRBV2 with TRBJ2-2; no clear D. V lost 4 bases and J lost 7, with 4 bases in between. The CDR3 length is 11 residues. Germline CDR1 reads SNHLY; CDR2 reads FYNNEI. The CDR3 region is CASSAVGELFF. CDR3 sequence (DNA): TGTGCCAGCAGTGCCGTCGGGGAGCTGTTTTTT.

The chain has TRBV5-5 and TRBJ2-7; 8 bases fit TRBD1. Germline V gene lookup returns CDR1 SGHKS and CDR2 YYEKEE (reference sequence). The CDR3 extends over 15 amino acids. V dropped 2 bases and J dropped 3; count of bases not matched to a gene: 7. The DNA of the CDR3 is TGTGCCAGCAGCTTACCCGGGACAGGCCTCTACGAGCAGTACTTC. This translates into CASSLPGTGLYEQYF.

The V call is TRBV4-3, the J call TRBJ2-1; 10 nucleotides match TRBD1. Trimming at V came to 6 bases and at J to 7 bases, leaving 18 bases not matched to a gene. The CDR3 loop spans 18 amino acids. Germline values: CDR1 LGHNA, CDR2 YSLEER. The CDR3 loop reads CASSLSILFRDRGNEQFF. The CDR3 region has the DNA TGCGCCAGCAGTCTTTCGATTTTATTCCGGGACAGGGGAAATGAGCAGTTCTTC.

This chain uses TRBV7-8 with TRBJ1-3, with TRBD1 matching 8 bases. CDR3 length equals 15 residues. Germline lookup yields CDR1 SGHVS and CDR2 FQNEAQ. V lost 8 bases and J lost 2; bases outside the gene matches: 8. CDR3 in DNA: TGTGCCAGCGGTGTGACAGGGGCGACTGGAAACACCATATATTTT. Its translation: CASGVTGATGNTIYF.

V is TRBV5-1 and J is TRBJ1-4; D is uncertain. This CDR3 has 14 residues. Germline-derived CDR1 and CDR2 are SGHRS and YFSETQ. Trimming took off 3 bases at V and 2 bases at J, with 8 bases between the two ends. The CDR3 DNA reads TGCGCCAGCAGCTCCATGGGGACTAATGAAAAACTGTTTTTT. The encoded protein is CASSSMGTNEKLFF. Full variable domain (rest looked up from reference TRBV5-1 and TRBJ1-4): KAGVTQTPRYLIKTRGQQVTLSCSPISGHRSVSWYQQTPGQGLQFLFEYFSETQRNKGNFPGRFSGRQFSNSRSEMNVSTLELGDSALYLCASSSMGTNEKLFFGSGTQLSVL.

CDR3 sequence reads: CASSPMGQTTGELFF. CDR3 nucleotide sequence: TGTGCCAGCAGCCCTATGGGACAGACCACCGGGGAGCTGTTTTTT. The chain links TRBV7-3 to TRBJ2-2, with 7 bases matching TRBD1. V lost 5 bases and J lost 4; bases outside the gene matches: 7. Germline V gene data show CDR1 as SGHTA and CDR2 as FQGTGA. This CDR3 is 15 amino acids long. Full variable domain (missing parts from reference TRBV7-3 and TRBJ2-2): GAGVSQTPSNKVTEKGKYVELRCDPISGHTALYWYRQSLGQGPEFLIYFQGTGAADDSGLPNDRFFAVRPEGSVSTLKIQRTERGDSAVYLCASSPMGQTTGELFFGEGSRLTVL.

Regarding this clone: Other DNA variants within this sample encode the same CDR3. The chain links TRBV5-1 to TRBJ2-7, with TRBD1 as a possible D gene (5 bases). This CDR3 comprises 12 residues. V was shortened by 0 bases and J by 5 bases, with 6 bases between the two germline ends. Per germline, CDR1 SGHRS and CDR2 YFSETQ. CDR3 nucleotides: TGCGCCAGCAGCTTGGTCAGGGACGAGCAGTACTTC. Translation: CASSLVRDEQYF.

The gene calls are TRBV5-1 and TRBJ2-1, with a tentative D call TRBD2 (5 bases). In germline, CDR1 is SGHRS, CDR2 YFSETQ. V was cut by 1 base and J by 5 bases, with 16 bases left in between. There are 16 residues in the CDR3. The CDR3 reads CASSLPTRSTDNEQFF. The DNA for the CDR3 is TGCGCCAGCAGCTTGCCCACTAGGTCGACGGACAATGAGCAGTTCTTC.

Details on this clone: This same CDR3 is encoded by further DNA sequences in the sample. The chain has TRBV18 and TRBJ2-3; 8 nucleotides agree with TRBD2. The germline CDR1 and CDR2 sequences are KGHSH and LQKENI. CDR3 size: 15 residues. J lost 0 bases, V lost 2 bases, and 1 base had no gene match. CDR3 sequence (DNA): TGTGCCAGCTCACCATCTAGCGGGAGCACAGATACGCAGTATTTT. As protein: CASSPSSGSTDTQYF.

This clone was observed a single time. The chain couples TRBV4-2 to TRBJ2-1; 9 nucleotides agree with TRBD2. The CDR3 sequence is 16 residues long. V lost 3 bases to trimming and J lost 8 bases; unmatched junction nucleotides: 11. In germline, CDR1 is LGHNA, CDR2 YNFKEQ. The CDR3 sequence is CASSQPGTSRIHEQFF. Written as DNA, the CDR3 is TGTGCCAGCAGCCAGCCCGGGACTAGCAGGATACATGAGCAGTTCTTC.